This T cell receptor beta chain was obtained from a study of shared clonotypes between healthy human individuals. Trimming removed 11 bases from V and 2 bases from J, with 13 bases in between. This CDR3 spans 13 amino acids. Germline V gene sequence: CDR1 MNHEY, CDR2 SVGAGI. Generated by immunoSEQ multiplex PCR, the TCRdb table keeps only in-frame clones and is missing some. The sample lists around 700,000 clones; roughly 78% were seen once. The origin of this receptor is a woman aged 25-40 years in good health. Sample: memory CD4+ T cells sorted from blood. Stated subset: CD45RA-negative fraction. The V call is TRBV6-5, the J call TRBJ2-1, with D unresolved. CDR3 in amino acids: CAPSLDTYNEQFF. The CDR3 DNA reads TGTGCCCCCTCCCTAGACACCTACAATGAGCAGTTCTTC.